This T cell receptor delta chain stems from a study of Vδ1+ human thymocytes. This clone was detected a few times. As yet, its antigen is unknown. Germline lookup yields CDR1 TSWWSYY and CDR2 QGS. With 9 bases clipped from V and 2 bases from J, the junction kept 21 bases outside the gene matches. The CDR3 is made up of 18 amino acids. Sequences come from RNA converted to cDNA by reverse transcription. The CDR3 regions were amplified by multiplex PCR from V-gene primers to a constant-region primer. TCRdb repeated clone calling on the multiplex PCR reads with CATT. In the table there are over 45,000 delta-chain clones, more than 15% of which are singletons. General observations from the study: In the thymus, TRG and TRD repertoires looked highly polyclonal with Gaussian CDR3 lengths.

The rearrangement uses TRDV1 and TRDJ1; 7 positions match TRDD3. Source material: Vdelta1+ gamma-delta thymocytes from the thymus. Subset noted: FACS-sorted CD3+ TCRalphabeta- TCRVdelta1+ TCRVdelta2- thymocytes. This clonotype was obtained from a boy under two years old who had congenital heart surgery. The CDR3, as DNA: TGTGCTCTCGGTACCCCCCCCCCGTACTGGGGTAGGACCGATAAACTCATCTTT. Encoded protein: CALGTPPPYWGRTDKLIF.